The following is a TCR beta chain sequence with its context. Its antigen remains unknown. The data originate from a study of CD8+CD57+ T cells in acquired aplastic anemia. On the study more broadly: CD4+ and CD8+ cells, once sorted, gave DNA averaging approximately 3 ug. General study points: Patients and controls had in common 25 to 35 CD8+ CDR3 sequences.

Sequenced patients had shown CD8+CD57+ cell expansion by flow cytometry. Diagnosis of severe acquired aplastic anemia applied to all patients. From germline, CDR1 is SGHNT and CDR2 YYREEE (reference sequence). The CDR3 is 14 residues long. V shed 3 bases and J shed 4 bases, with 13 bases lying between them. Profiles of TCR beta VDJ and CDR3 were generated from a genomic DNA template. TCRdb processed the reads anew with MiXCR; each CDR3 protein has one entry. The sample shows 200,000 or so distinct CDR3 sequences, about 60% of them seen only once. This TCR was sampled from a human donor with aplastic anemia. The chain uses TRBV5-4 and TRBJ1-2; D remains ambiguous. The sequenced sample consisted of sorted CD4+, CD8+, or CD8+CD57+ T cells (not recorded which) from PBMCs. CDR3 protein: CASSSRTESYGYTF. The DNA for the CDR3 is TGTGCCAGCAGCTCCCGGACGGAATCCTATGGCTACACCTTC.